This T cell receptor beta chain was obtained from a study of blood T cell repertoires in COVID-19. Study at large: Samples representing acute and convalescent COVID-19 were sourced from the United States, Italy and Spain.

Original handling: It was from reference gene primer amplification that nucleated cell counts were estimated. The assay was immunoSEQ multiplex PCR, and TCRdb's table has in-frame clones only and misses some. That table supplies the V and J calls and clone size; D and trimming were determined from the DNA. The sample contains 25,000 to 30,000 clones, about 87% of which appear only once. The germline gives CDR1 MNHNS, CDR2 SASEGT. The CDR3 is 15 residues long. Between the trimmed V and J ends, which lost 1 base and 4 bases, there was a span of 14 bases. The source is a human donor in a cohort sampled during active COVID-19. The rearrangement links TRBV6-1 to TRBJ2-7, with D tentatively TRBD1 (6 bases). The sample taken for sequencing was peripheral blood. The CDR3 loop reads CASSEVGTSRYEQYF. CDR3 coding DNA: TGTGCCAGCAGTGAAGTTGGGACAAGCCGTTACGAGCAGTACTTC.